This passage covers 3 T cell receptor beta chains from one sample sequenced in a study of T cells in Graves' hyperthyroidism and ophthalmopathy. RNA transcripts provided the source from which TCR beta CDR3 regions were amplified. RT-PCR in the first round (using the HTBI primer set) targeted the TCR CDR3. TCRdb re-called the multiplex PCR reads through MiXCR, storing one row per CDR3 protein. The table shows fewer than 600,000 distinct CDR3 sequences, with over 13% occurring only once. Specimen: blood. The receptors shown here come from a woman between 18 and 30 years old with Graves' hyperthyroidism.

The table lists this clonotype with a few counts. This chain connects TRBV12-5 to TRBJ1-5; D is ambiguous. The CDR3 spans 17 residues. Per germline, CDR1 LGHNT and CDR2 FRNRAP. V lost 1 base and J lost 0, with 13 bases in between. The CDR3 sequence: CASGLGSDLFSNQPQHF. The CDR3 DNA sequence: TGTGCTAGTGGTTTGGGTTCGGACTTATTTAGCAATCAGCCCCAGCATTTT.

As DNA, the CDR3 is TGCGCCAGCAGCTTGCTACAGGGTTCTGGAAACACCATATATTTT. It yields the protein CASSLLQGSGNTIYF. The V and J genes are TRBV5-1 and TRBJ1-3; maybe TRBD1 (6 bases). Germline CDR1 SGHRS, CDR2 YFSETQ. The CDR3 length is 15 residues. Trimming removed 1 base from V and 1 base from J, with 9 bases in between.

This clonotype was counted at least ten times. The CDR3, as DNA: TGTGCCAGCAGCGCCCCAGGGTCCGACGGGGAGCTGTTTTTT. This encodes CASSAPGSDGELFF. The chain combines TRBV9 with TRBJ2-2, with a tentative D call TRBD1 (5 bases). CDR1 is SGDLS and CDR2 is YYNGEE in the germline V gene. Trimming cost V 3 bases and J 7 bases, with 13 bases left between them. CDR3 length: 14 residues.